These 3 T cell receptor beta chains were all obtained from the same sample, sequenced in a study of T-cell reconstitution after alpha-beta-depleted transplantation in children. Preparation of the TCRbeta library was carried out with unique molecular identifiers. TCRdb re-derived calls from the PCR reads in MiXCR, one entry per CDR3 protein. The sample has approximately 200,000 distinct CDR3 sequences, approximately 6.8% seen once. The sample consisted of PBMCs, taken before TCRalphabeta/CD19-depleted stem cell transplant. The receptor set was obtained from a girl under three years old with combined immunodeficiency, due to receive a stem cell transplant.

This clonotype was seen at least ten times. The chain joins TRBV19 to TRBJ1-1; D might be TRBD1 (6 bases). Trimming shortened V by 5 bases and J by 3 bases, and 16 bases separated the two germline ends. From germline, CDR1 is LNHDA and CDR2 SQIVND (reference sequence). This CDR3 has 15 residues. The CDR3 nucleotides are TGTGCCAGTAGTTCCGGAGGGGGTAGGGACACTGAAGCTTTCTTT. Translated: CASSSGGGRDTEAFF.

Ten or more counts support this clonotype. The chain employs TRBV7-6 and TRBJ2-1; 8 bases are a match to TRBD2. CDR3 length: 16 residues. V trimming: 2 bases; J trimming: 2 bases; junction bases outside the gene matches: 5. CDR1 is SGHVS and CDR2 is FNYEAQ in the germline V gene. The CDR3 is CASSLSGGGAYNEQFF. In DNA form, the CDR3 reads TGTGCCAGCAGCTTAAGCGGGGGAGGGGCCTACAATGAGCAGTTCTTC.

The chain links TRBV29-1 to TRBJ2-1; D is ambiguous. This CDR3 spans 13 amino acids. CDR1 SQVTM and CDR2 ANQGSEA come from the germline V gene. V lost 5 bases and J 8 bases, leaving 16 bases between the germline ends. Here the CDR3 reads CSVSRDGFDEQFF. Written as DNA, the CDR3 is TGCAGCGTTTCCCGTGACGGTTTCGATGAGCAGTTCTTC.